The present T cell receptor (beta chain) was sequenced within a study of OX40 agonist ivuxolimab in advanced cancers. Study-wide results and caveats: Researchers report that CD8+ T cells had, on average, more expanded clones than CD4+.

The cohort excluded patients with autoimmune disease history or systemic immunosuppression. J was trimmed by 5 bases and V by 0 bases; bases with no gene match: 10. Germline loops: CDR1 LGHNA, CDR2 YNFKEQ. The CDR3 has 17 residues. Some clones are missing from TCRdb's copy, which holds only in-frame ones; the method was immunoSEQ multiplex PCR. The table includes approximately 61,000 clones, around 89% detected once. Of note for this clone: Its antigen is unidentified.

The chain carries TRBV4-2 and TRBJ2-3, with 8 bases fitting TRBD2. Specimen: CD4+ or CD8+ T cells sorted from blood, collected in a trial of the OX40 agonist ivuxolimab. This TCR was sampled from an adult with an advanced solid tumor such as melanoma, head and neck, liver or kidney cancer. CDR3 sequence reads: CASSQDGPAGVGDTQYF. CDR3 DNA sequence: TGTGCCAGCAGCCAAGATGGCCCAGCGGGAGTGGGAGATACGCAGTATTTT.